A selection of T cell receptor beta chains follows, all from one sample in a study of circulating and synovial CD4+ cells in juvenile arthritis. Profiling relied on immunoSEQ multiplex PCR, and the TCRdb table lists in-frame clones only, not all of them. The sample has 34,000 or so clones; approximately 94% are singletons. The sample was CD4+ T cells from blood. The receptors stem from a human donor with juvenile idiopathic arthritis. Each CDR3 is given with its conserved first and last residue. Each record gives: clone size, J gene, V gene, D gene, CDR3 DNA, CDR3 protein. The D gene is left open where the match is weak. A row's size may be missing; if present it is once, few, many or a size class.

clone_size: .
j_call: TRBJ2-5
v_call: TRBV5-6
d_call: .
cdr3_nt: TGTGCCAGCGGCAGGCCGAAAGAGACCCAGTACTTC
cdr3_aa: CASGRPKETQYF

clone_size: .
j_call: TRBJ2-7
v_call: TRBV5-1
d_call: .
cdr3_nt: TGCGCCAGCAGCTTAGCGCGGTACAAGAGCTCCTACGAGCAGTACTTC
cdr3_aa: CASSLARYKSSYEQYF

clone_size: .
j_call: TRBJ1-1
v_call: TRBV6-6
d_call: .
cdr3_nt: TGTGCCAGCAGTTACGGACAGATTAACACTGAAGCTTTCTTT
cdr3_aa: CASSYGQINTEAFF

clone_size: .
j_call: TRBJ2-7
v_call: TRBV29-1
d_call: .
cdr3_nt: TGCAGCGTTGCAGGGGACACCTACGAGCAGTACTTC
cdr3_aa: CSVAGDTYEQYF

clone_size: .
j_call: TRBJ2-7
v_call: TRBV5-1
d_call: TRBD2
cdr3_nt: TGCGCCAGCAGCTTGGAGGGACTAGGTAGCGAGCAGTACTTC
cdr3_aa: CASSLEGLGSEQYF

clone_size: .
j_call: TRBJ2-5
v_call: TRBV5-1
d_call: TRBD1
cdr3_nt: TGCGCCAGCAGCGGACAGGGGAGAGAGACCCAGTACTTC
cdr3_aa: CASSGQGRETQYF

clone_size: .
j_call: TRBJ1-2
v_call: TRBV6-5
d_call: TRBD1
cdr3_nt: TGTGCCAGCAGTTACAGGACAGGGGGCGCGAAGGGCTACACCTTC
cdr3_aa: CASSYRTGGAKGYTF

clone_size: .
j_call: TRBJ1-3
v_call: TRBV4-2
d_call: .
cdr3_nt: TGTGCCAGCAGCCAAACGGGAGTTGGAAACACCATATATTTT
cdr3_aa: CASSQTGVGNTIYF

clone_size: .
j_call: TRBJ2-5
v_call: TRBV5-1
d_call: TRBD2
cdr3_nt: TGCGCCAGCTCCGGACTAGCAGGGCAAGAGACCCAGTACTTC
cdr3_aa: CASSGLAGQETQYF

clone_size: .
j_call: TRBJ2-7
v_call: TRBV5-8
d_call: TRBD1
cdr3_nt: TGTGCCAGCAGCCCCACCGGGACAGGGTCCTACGAGCAGTACTTC
cdr3_aa: CASSPTGTGSYEQYF

clone_size: once
j_call: TRBJ1-5
v_call: TRBV5-4
d_call: .
cdr3_nt: TGTGCCACCCAGCACTATTATAGCAATCAGCCCCAGCATTTT
cdr3_aa: CATQHYYSNQPQHF

clone_size: .
j_call: TRBJ1-1
v_call: TRBV4-3
d_call: TRBD1
cdr3_nt: TGCGCCAGCAGCCCGTCCGGGAACAGGGGAACTGAAGCTTTCTTT
cdr3_aa: CASSPSGNRGTEAFF

clone_size: once
j_call: TRBJ1-2
v_call: TRBV7-3
d_call: .
cdr3_nt: TGTGCCATGGTTCGGGATGACGATGGCTACACCTTC
cdr3_aa: CAMVRDDDGYTF

clone_size: .
j_call: TRBJ2-1
v_call: TRBV9
d_call: TRBD2
cdr3_nt: TGTGCCAGCAGCGTAGCCGGGGGGGGCGGGGTTGAGCAGTTCTTC
cdr3_aa: CASSVAGGGGVEQFF

clone_size: .
j_call: TRBJ2-5
v_call: TRBV29-1
d_call: TRBD1
cdr3_nt: TGCAGCGTTGAACCCGGGACAGAAGAGACCCAGTACTTC
cdr3_aa: CSVEPGTEETQYF

clone_size: .
j_call: TRBJ2-7
v_call: TRBV19
d_call: .
cdr3_nt: TGTGCCAGTAGTATAGGGGCGTCCTACGAGCAGTACTTC
cdr3_aa: CASSIGASYEQYF

clone_size: .
j_call: TRBJ2-6
v_call: TRBV6-5
d_call: .
cdr3_nt: TGTGCCAGCAGTTTCCACAGGGTATCCGGGGCCAACGTCCTGACTTTC
cdr3_aa: CASSFHRVSGANVLTF

clone_size: once
j_call: TRBJ1-6
v_call: TRBV5-1
d_call: TRBD1
cdr3_nt: TGCGCCAGCGGAACCACAGGGGTCTATAATTCCCCCCTCCACTTT
cdr3_aa: CASGTTGVYNSPLHF

clone_size: .
j_call: TRBJ1-2
v_call: TRBV5-5
d_call: .
cdr3_nt: TGTGCCAGCAGCTTGGCAGGGAACTATGGCTACACCTTC
cdr3_aa: CASSLAGNYGYTF

clone_size: once
j_call: TRBJ1-1
v_call: TRBV6-6
d_call: .
cdr3_nt: TGTGCCAGCAGTATCTCTAGTATCAGTGAAGCTTTCTTT
cdr3_aa: CASSISSISEAFF

clone_size: once
j_call: TRBJ1-6
v_call: TRBV28
d_call: .
cdr3_nt: TGTGCCAGCAGTTATAATTCCCCCCTCCACTTT
cdr3_aa: CASSYNSPLHF

clone_size: .
j_call: TRBJ1-5
v_call: TRBV9
d_call: TRBD1
cdr3_nt: TGTGCCAGCAGCGAAACGGGACAGGGTAGCAATCAGCCCCAGCATTTT
cdr3_aa: CASSETGQGSNQPQHF

clone_size: .
j_call: TRBJ2-5
v_call: TRBV30
d_call: TRBD2
cdr3_nt: TGTGCCTGGAGTCCCAACCCCGGACTAGCGGGGGGCCTGATGGGTCAAGAGACCCAGTACTTC
cdr3_aa: CAWSPNPGLAGGLMGQETQYF

clone_size: .
j_call: TRBJ1-2
v_call: TRBV11-1
d_call: TRBD1
cdr3_nt: TGTGCCAGCAGCTTGGGACAGATAGATGGCTACACCTTC
cdr3_aa: CASSLGQIDGYTF

clone_size: .
j_call: TRBJ1-2
v_call: TRBV2
d_call: TRBD1
cdr3_nt: TGTGCCAGCAGTCCTATGGGGACAGGGCATCAGGGCTACACCTTC
cdr3_aa: CASSPMGTGHQGYTF

clone_size: .
j_call: TRBJ1-4
v_call: TRBV7-2
d_call: TRBD1
cdr3_nt: TGTGCCAGCAGCTTAAGGTGGCAGGGGGCCACTAATGAAAAACTGTTTTTT
cdr3_aa: CASSLRWQGATNEKLFF

clone_size: .
j_call: TRBJ1-3
v_call: TRBV19
d_call: .
cdr3_nt: TGTGCCAGTAGTTACGTCGCGGGGGGAAACACCATATATTTT
cdr3_aa: CASSYVAGGNTIYF

clone_size: .
j_call: TRBJ2-1
v_call: TRBV28
d_call: TRBD2
cdr3_nt: TGTGCCAGCAGTTTATCGGGGAGGGGCAGCCCAGAGCAGTTCTTC
cdr3_aa: CASSLSGRGSPEQFF

clone_size: once
j_call: TRBJ2-1
v_call: TRBV19
d_call: .
cdr3_nt: TGTGCCAGTAGTAGAAGACCTAGCTCCTACAATGAGCAGTTCTTC
cdr3_aa: CASSRRPSSYNEQFF

clone_size: .
j_call: TRBJ1-5
v_call: TRBV19
d_call: TRBD1
cdr3_nt: TGTGCCAGTAGTCAGGACAGGGAGGAACAGCCCCAGCATTTT
cdr3_aa: CASSQDREEQPQHF

clone_size: .
j_call: TRBJ2-1
v_call: TRBV4-3
d_call: TRBD2
cdr3_nt: TGCGCCAGCAGCCAAAGCCTAGCGGGCTCCTACAATGAGCAGTTCTTC
cdr3_aa: CASSQSLAGSYNEQFF

clone_size: .
j_call: TRBJ2-7
v_call: TRBV6-5
d_call: TRBD1
cdr3_nt: TGTGCCAGCAGGGGGGACAGGAAAAGGGAACAGTACTTC
cdr3_aa: CASRGDRKREQYF

clone_size: .
j_call: TRBJ2-3
v_call: TRBV9
d_call: .
cdr3_nt: TGTGCCAGCAGCGTCACAGGGATAGCGTTTATGGGGACAGATACGCAGTATTTT
cdr3_aa: CASSVTGIAFMGTDTQYF

clone_size: .
j_call: TRBJ1-2
v_call: TRBV6-1
d_call: TRBD1
cdr3_nt: TGTGCCAGCACCGGGACAGTGGTTGGCTATGGCTACACCTTC
cdr3_aa: CASTGTVVGYGYTF

clone_size: .
j_call: TRBJ2-1
v_call: TRBV25-1
d_call: TRBD2
cdr3_nt: TGTGCCAGCAGTGAATCGGGAGGACCGCCCTACAATGAGCAGTTCTTC
cdr3_aa: CASSESGGPPYNEQFF

clone_size: .
j_call: TRBJ1-2
v_call: TRBV18
d_call: .
cdr3_nt: TGTGCCAGCTCACCGTCTCAGGTGGATTATGGCTACACCTTC
cdr3_aa: CASSPSQVDYGYTF

clone_size: once
j_call: TRBJ1-2
v_call: TRBV7-9
d_call: .
cdr3_nt: TGTGCCAGCACGCCCACCCCCGGTGGCTACACCTTC
cdr3_aa: CASTPTPGGYTF

clone_size: .
j_call: TRBJ2-3
v_call: TRBV5-1
d_call: TRBD2
cdr3_nt: TGCGCCAGCAGCTTTGGGGCTAGCGGTGGCACAGATACGCAGTATTTT
cdr3_aa: CASSFGASGGTDTQYF

clone_size: .
j_call: TRBJ2-7
v_call: TRBV29-1
d_call: .
cdr3_nt: TGCAGCGTTACGACAGCATCCTACGAGCAGTACTTC
cdr3_aa: CSVTTASYEQYF

clone_size: .
j_call: TRBJ1-6
v_call: TRBV6-5
d_call: .
cdr3_nt: TGTGCCAGCAGTTACTCCGCCTATAATTCCCCCCTCCACTTT
cdr3_aa: CASSYSAYNSPLHF

clone_size: .
j_call: TRBJ1-2
v_call: TRBV7-2
d_call: .
cdr3_nt: TGTGCCAGCAGCTTATCCCAGGATTATGGCTACACCTTC
cdr3_aa: CASSLSQDYGYTF

clone_size: .
j_call: TRBJ1-2
v_call: TRBV19
d_call: .
cdr3_nt: TGTGCCAGTTCCGACAGGTACTATGGCTACACCTTC
cdr3_aa: CASSDRYYGYTF

clone_size: .
j_call: TRBJ2-7
v_call: TRBV19
d_call: TRBD1
cdr3_nt: TGTGCCAGTAGTAAGGGACAGGTATCCTACGAGCAGTACTTC
cdr3_aa: CASSKGQVSYEQYF

clone_size: .
j_call: TRBJ1-5
v_call: TRBV6-1
d_call: TRBD1
cdr3_nt: TGTGCCAGCAGTGAGGGGCGGACAGGGGGTTTGAGCAATCAGCCCCAGCATTTT
cdr3_aa: CASSEGRTGGLSNQPQHF

clone_size: .
j_call: TRBJ2-7
v_call: TRBV9
d_call: TRBD1
cdr3_nt: TGTGCCAGCAGCGTAGAGACAGGGTCCGAGCAGTACTTC
cdr3_aa: CASSVETGSEQYF

clone_size: .
j_call: TRBJ1-6
v_call: TRBV9
d_call: TRBD1
cdr3_nt: TGTGCCAGCAGCGTAGAACCAGGGGGTTCACCCCTCCACTTT
cdr3_aa: CASSVEPGGSPLHF

clone_size: .
j_call: TRBJ2-2
v_call: TRBV9
d_call: .
cdr3_nt: TGTGCCAGCGGCGACACCAGGTCGAACACCGGGGAGCTGTTTTTT
cdr3_aa: CASGDTRSNTGELFF

clone_size: .
j_call: TRBJ2-7
v_call: TRBV7-2
d_call: TRBD1
cdr3_nt: TGTGCCAGCAGCCGGACAGGGACATCCTACGAGCAGTACTTC
cdr3_aa: CASSRTGTSYEQYF

clone_size: .
j_call: TRBJ1-2
v_call: TRBV7-2
d_call: TRBD1
cdr3_nt: TGTGCCAGCAGCCGGGGGACAGCTTCTAACTATGGCTACACCTTC
cdr3_aa: CASSRGTASNYGYTF

clone_size: .
j_call: TRBJ2-3
v_call: TRBV7-3
d_call: TRBD2
cdr3_nt: TGTGCCAGCAGCTCGGGAGGGAGGAGAGGAGATACGCAGTATTTT
cdr3_aa: CASSSGGRRGDTQYF

clone_size: once
j_call: TRBJ2-7
v_call: TRBV13
d_call: TRBD1
cdr3_nt: TGTGCCAGCAGCTCGGGACAGGGCTCCTACGAGCAGTACTTC
cdr3_aa: CASSSGQGSYEQYF

clone_size: .
j_call: TRBJ2-7
v_call: TRBV19
d_call: .
cdr3_nt: TGTGCCAGTAGTATAGATCCGTCGGTCAGGGGGGTGCAGTACTTC
cdr3_aa: CASSIDPSVRGVQYF

clone_size: .
j_call: TRBJ1-1
v_call: TRBV29-1
d_call: TRBD1
cdr3_nt: TGCAGCGTGGTTCAGGGGGTGGGCACTGAAGCTTTCTTT
cdr3_aa: CSVVQGVGTEAFF

clone_size: .
j_call: TRBJ1-2
v_call: TRBV28
d_call: .
cdr3_nt: TGTGCCACGTACCAGGCTAACTATGGCTACACCTTC
cdr3_aa: CATYQANYGYTF